The sequence of this T cell receptor (beta chain) was determined in a study of CD8 T cells in Susac syndrome. Study-wide findings and caveats: Peak Susac CD8+ clonal expansion occurred in TEMRA cells and active patients.

Germline CDR1 and CDR2: DFQATT and SNEGSKA (reference sequence). Unmatched junction bases numbered 7, after V lost 3 bases and J lost 6 bases. There are 14 residues in the CDR3. RNA, at about 0.45 to 1 ug, was reverse transcribed with random hexamers. It was immunoSEQ multiplex PCR that amplified TCR beta CDR3 across 54 Vbeta and 13 Jbeta. TCRdb reanalysed the immunoSEQ multiplex PCR reads using MiXCR and keeps one entry per CDR3 protein. The table lists 150,000 to 200,000 distinct CDR3 sequences, just under 95% of them singletons. Note on this clonotype: Its antigen is unknown.

Sequenced sample: CD8+ T cells from PBMCs. The gene calls are TRBV20-1 and TRBJ1-2; 10 bases map to TRBD1. The source is a human donor with Susac syndrome. DNA of the CDR3: TGCAGTGCTAGTCCGGGACAGGGGCCAGATGGCTACACCTTC. The encoded protein is CSASPGQGPDGYTF.